A selection of T cell receptor beta chains follows, all from one sample in a study of T cell repertoires in cytomegalovirus infection. TCRdb passed the reads through MiXCR, listing each CDR3 protein once. The sample lists some 180,000 distinct CDR3 sequences; about 18% were seen once. Sequencing used CD8+ T cells from PBMCs. All receptors come from a human donor in good health (CMV status not recorded). Some clones in this sample may be carry-over from other donors' samples. Each CDR3 is given without its conserved first and last residue. Clone size is not always given. Where it is, it says once, few, many or a class for expanded clones.

ASSLSRPQPQH,-,TRBJ1-5,11,TRBV12-3/TRBV12-4
ASSQKPGTGDDEQF,few,TRBJ2-1,14,TRBV7-2
ASSQEAGRTEAF,-,TRBJ1-1,12,TRBV4-1
ASSYDSSNTGELF,-,TRBJ2-2,13,TRBV7-2
ASSSRQSYEQY,-,TRBJ2-7,11,TRBV7-2
SAPYFHASGGLEQY,few,TRBJ2-7,14,TRBV20-1
AILAGDQQAYEQY,-,TRBJ2-7,13,TRBV10-3
ASSPEIAGGSTDTQY,few,TRBJ2-3,15,TRBV12-3/TRBV12-4
ASSLYGSQETQY,-,TRBJ2-5,12,TRBV12-3/TRBV12-4
SVDRGLNTGELF,-,TRBJ2-2,12,TRBV29-1
ASSVAGSYTDTQY,-,TRBJ2-3,13,TRBV9
ASSQESEVISSYNLPLH,-,TRBJ1-6,17,TRBV4-2
ASSLPSGTDTYEQY,-,TRBJ2-7,14,TRBV28
ASSYPPWGGNSYEQY,few,TRBJ2-7,15,TRBV6-2/TRBV6-3
ASSPLPSPSYNSPLH,-,TRBJ1-6,15,TRBV4-1
ASSDDRSYGYT,-,TRBJ1-2,11,TRBV9
ASSFRRGRYGYT,-,TRBJ1-2,12,TRBV28
AIRGQLSSYNSPLH,-,TRBJ1-6,14,TRBV10-3
ASQGRGTEAF,-,TRBJ1-1,10,TRBV27
ASSQDKLGLPYGYT,-,TRBJ1-2,14,TRBV4-3
ASSQEYGFFGYT,-,TRBJ1-2,12,TRBV4-1
ASSGYRGFFYEQY,few,TRBJ2-7,13,TRBV6-1
ASSQDRGGEAF,-,TRBJ1-1,11,TRBV4-1
ASSASVNYGYT,-,TRBJ1-2,11,TRBV25-1
AISEDRENIQY,-,TRBJ2-4,11,TRBV10-3
SVAGFHGYT,few,TRBJ1-2,9,TRBV29-1
ASSRADTIY,-,TRBJ1-3,9,TRBV7-8
ASSFPGGGTSYNEQF,few,TRBJ2-1,15,TRBV4-1
ASSYSPTAYNEQF,few,TRBJ2-1,13,TRBV6-6
ASSSDRPINNEQF,-,TRBJ2-1,13,TRBV7-9
ASSFPGYEQY,few,TRBJ2-7,10,TRBV7-9
ASSIVDSTEAF,few,TRBJ1-1,11,TRBV2
ASSLYGLLAKNIQY,few,TRBJ2-4,14,TRBV28
ATDRQGAREQY,few,TRBJ2-7,11,TRBV28
ASSLDPGTHDSTNEKLF,few,TRBJ1-4,17,TRBV7-8
ASSSTRWTDNSPLH,-,TRBJ1-6,14,TRBV7-9
ASSSRTGAAYEQY,few,TRBJ2-7,13,TRBV7-9
SVQDGTDYEQY,few,TRBJ2-7,11,TRBV29-1
SVWNTEAF,few,TRBJ1-1,8,TRBV29-1
ASSPPGAFRDTQY,few,TRBJ2-3,13,TRBV7-2
ASSRAFGANVLT,few,TRBJ2-6,12,TRBV2
ASSLVAGVENEQF,-,TRBJ2-1,13,TRBV28
ASSQGQSSYNEQF,few,TRBJ2-1,13,TRBV14
ASSFREGMNTEAF,few,TRBJ1-1,13,TRBV28
ASSYSTRGTSSYNEQF,few,TRBJ2-1,16,TRBV6-6
ASSLAPHGYT,few,TRBJ1-2,10,TRBV7-6
ASSLEQQGTDTQY,-,TRBJ2-3,13,TRBV5-1
ASSFAGEAF,few,TRBJ1-1,9,TRBV7-4
ASSFLLGTGELF,-,TRBJ2-2,12,TRBV6-1
ASSLAGIDTEAF,-,TRBJ1-1,12,TRBV7-6
ASSLERNSNQPQH,-,TRBJ1-5,13,TRBV27
ASRTRGRTDTQY,few,TRBJ2-3,12,TRBV7-2
ASSQERASTYEQY,-,TRBJ2-7,13,TRBV4-2